The TCR beta chain described here comes from a study of T cells in localized non-small cell lung cancer. General study findings and limits: Increased T cell density in blood showed an association with longer overall survival. Adjacent uninvolved lung had the highest clonality, suggesting focused antigen responses. For the top 100 tumor clones, a median about 50 also appeared in adjacent lung.

Profiled with immunoSEQ multiplex PCR; TCRdb holds only in-frame clones, not every one. The table has 2,500 to 3,000 clones, roughly 30% seen once. This CDR3 contains 13 residues. Germline lookup yields CDR1 SGDLS and CDR2 YYNGEE. Trimming took 5 bases from V and 4 from J, leaving 10 bases between them. With respect to this clone: The antigen is undetermined.

V is TRBV9 and J is TRBJ1-5; D uncertain. The clonotype was recovered from a woman aged 35-75 years with stage I lung adenocarcinoma. The source was lung tumor tissue, collected before any cancer treatment. The CDR3 is CASSLYGNQPQHF. The CDR3 nucleotides are TGTGCCAGCAGTCTGTATGGAAATCAGCCCCAGCATTTT.